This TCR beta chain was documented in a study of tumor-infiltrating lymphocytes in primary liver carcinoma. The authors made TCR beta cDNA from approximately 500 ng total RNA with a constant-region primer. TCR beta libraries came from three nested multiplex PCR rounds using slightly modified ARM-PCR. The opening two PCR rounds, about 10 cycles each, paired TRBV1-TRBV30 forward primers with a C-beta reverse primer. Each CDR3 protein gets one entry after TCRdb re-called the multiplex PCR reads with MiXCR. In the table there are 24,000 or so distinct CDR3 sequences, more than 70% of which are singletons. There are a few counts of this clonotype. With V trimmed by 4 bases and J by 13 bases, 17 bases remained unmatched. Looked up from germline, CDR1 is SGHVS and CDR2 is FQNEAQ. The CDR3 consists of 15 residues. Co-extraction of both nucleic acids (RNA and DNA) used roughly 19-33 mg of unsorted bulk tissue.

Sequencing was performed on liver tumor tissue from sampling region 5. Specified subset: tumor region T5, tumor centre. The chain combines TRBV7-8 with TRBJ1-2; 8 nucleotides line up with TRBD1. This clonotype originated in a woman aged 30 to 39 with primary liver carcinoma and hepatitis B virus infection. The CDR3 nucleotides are TGTGCCAGCAGCTGGCGGACAGGGAACCACTATGGTTGCACCTTC. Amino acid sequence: CASSWRTGNHYGCTF.